The rows below give T cell receptor beta chains drawn from one sample of a study of CD8 T cells in Susac syndrome. MiXCR, run by TCRdb on the immunoSEQ multiplex PCR reads, gives a single entry per CDR3 protein. This sample has 190,000 or so distinct CDR3 sequences, with more than 90% found just once. Source material: CD4+ T cells from PBMCs. Receptors were obtained from a human donor with multiple sclerosis. Each CDR3 is given with its conserved first and last residue. The D gene is left open where the match is weak. Clone sizes are given selectively: once, few, many, or a class where the clone is expanded.

V gene	clone size	D gene	J gene	CDR3 DNA	CDR3 protein
TRBV3-1	NA	NA	TRBJ1-3	TGTGCCAGCAGCCAAGATACGTGGGGAAACACCATATATTTT	CASSQDTWGNTIYF
TRBV29-1	NA	NA	TRBJ2-7	TGCAGCGTTGGGACCCGCCGAGACTCCTACGAGCAGTACTTC	CSVGTRRDSYEQYF
TRBV24-1	NA	TRBD1	TRBJ2-3	TGTGCCACCAGTGACCCCGGACAGGGGAACACAGATACGCAGTATTTT	CATSDPGQGNTDTQYF
TRBV20-1	NA	NA	TRBJ1-5	TGCAGTGCTAGAGGGGCTCCTTTAGGCGATCAGCCCCAGCATTTT	CSARGAPLGDQPQHF
TRBV24-1	NA	NA	TRBJ2-1	TGTGCCACCAGGGGCCCAAGGGGGGAGCAGTTCTTC	CATRGPRGEQFF
TRBV12-3/TRBV12-4	once	NA	TRBJ2-7	TGTGCCAGCAGCCTACGGGACCTCGGGTTCCCCCACGAGCAGTACTTC	CASSLRDLGFPHEQYF
TRBV3-1	NA	NA	TRBJ2-1	TGTGCCAGCAGCCGAGGAGGGGCGGAAAACAATGAGCAGTTCTTC	CASSRGGAENNEQFF
TRBV10-3	NA	NA	TRBJ2-3	TGTGCCATCAGTGCGCGCACAGATACGCAGTATTTT	CAISARTDTQYF
TRBV14	NA	TRBD1	TRBJ2-5	TGTGCCAGCAGAGCGGCCGGGACAGGTACCCAAGAGACCCAGTACTTC	CASRAAGTGTQETQYF
TRBV4-1	NA	NA	TRBJ2-1	TGCGCCAGCAGCCAAGAGGCCTGGTTATCTGAGCAGTTCTTC	CASSQEAWLSEQFF
TRBV5-1	NA	TRBD1	TRBJ2-7	TGCGCCAGCAGCTGGGGGACAGGGACCTACGAGCAGTACTTC	CASSWGTGTYEQYF
TRBV6-6	NA	NA	TRBJ2-5	TGTGCCAGCAGCCGGGGAAACCTGGAGACCCAGTACTTC	CASSRGNLETQYF
TRBV30	NA	NA	TRBJ1-1	TGTGCCTGGGCTTCCGGGATCGCGGCTTTCTTT	CAWASGIAAFF
TRBV15	NA	NA	TRBJ1-3	TGTGCCACCAGCGGGGGAGGCCTAGCTGGAAACACCATATATTTT	CATSGGGLAGNTIYF
TRBV11-2	NA	NA	TRBJ2-7	TGTGCCAGCAGGACGTGGGGGCAGGGAACCTACGAGCAGTACTTC	CASRTWGQGTYEQYF
TRBV23-1	NA	TRBD1	TRBJ1-5	TGCGCCAGCAGCCCGGGACAGGGCTGCAATCAGCCCCAGCATTTT	CASSPGQGCNQPQHF
TRBV30	NA	TRBD2	TRBJ2-1	TGTGCCTGGAACGAGGGACTAGCGGAGAATGAGCAGTTCTTC	CAWNEGLAENEQFF
TRBV5-1	NA	TRBD1	TRBJ1-1	TGCGCCAGCAGCGAGGGACAGGGTACTGAAGCTTTCTTT	CASSEGQGTEAFF
TRBV6-2/TRBV6-3	NA	TRBD2	TRBJ2-7	TGTGCCAGCAGTTACGGGACTAGGCTTAAAGAGCAGTACTTC	CASSYGTRLKEQYF
TRBV12-3/TRBV12-4	NA	NA	TRBJ2-2	TGTGCCAGCAGCCGACTAGGTCCCGGGGAGCTGTTTTTT	CASSRLGPGELFF
TRBV11-2	NA	NA	TRBJ2-7	TGTGCCAGCAGCTCCCCCCGTGGTGGGTACGAGCAGTACTTC	CASSSPRGGYEQYF
TRBV5-1	NA	TRBD2	TRBJ2-5	TGCGCCAGCAGCACTAGCGGGAGCTTCCAAGAGACCCAGTACTTC	CASSTSGSFQETQYF
TRBV6-6	NA	NA	TRBJ1-5	TGTGCCAGCAGTTACGGGAATCAGCCCCAGCATTTT	CASSYGNQPQHF
TRBV18	NA	NA	TRBJ2-5	TGTGCCAGCTCACCGGGAAGGGAGACCCAGTACTTC	CASSPGRETQYF
TRBV5-1	few	NA	TRBJ2-1	TGTGCCAGCAGCTTAGCGTCTTACAATGAGCAGTTCTTC	CASSLASYNEQFF
TRBV9	NA	NA	TRBJ2-5	TGTGCCAGCAGCGAGGATCATTCAGGGACCCAGTACTTC	CASSEDHSGTQYF
TRBV2	NA	NA	TRBJ1-2	TGTGCCAGCAGGGTTGAAGGATCCTATGGCTACACCTTC	CASRVEGSYGYTF
TRBV5-1	NA	TRBD1	TRBJ1-1	TGCGCCAGCAGCTTGCTCCCGACAGGGGCGAACACTGAAGCTTTCTTT	CASSLLPTGANTEAFF
TRBV24-1	NA	TRBD1	TRBJ2-7	TGTGCCACCAGTGATGGACAGGGGGCTGGCTACGAGCAGTACTTC	CATSDGQGAGYEQYF
TRBV3-1	NA	TRBD1	TRBJ2-4	TGTGCCAGCAGCAACAGGGGCAGGGACATTCAGTACTTC	CASSNRGRDIQYF
TRBV20-1	once	TRBD2	TRBJ2-1	TGCAGTGCTAGTCGAGCGGGAGGGCCCAATGAGCAGTTCTTC	CSASRAGGPNEQFF
TRBV7-9	NA	TRBD2	TRBJ2-2	TGTGCCAGCAGCGCTAGCGGTTTCTGGGCCACCGGGGAGCTGTTTTTT	CASSASGFWATGELFF
TRBV30	NA	NA	TRBJ2-1	TGTGCCTGGAGTCCCCCCAACCCGAATGAGCAGTTCTTC	CAWSPPNPNEQFF
TRBV4-2	NA	NA	TRBJ2-1	TGTGCCAGCAGCCCGTTGAGAGCGTCTGAGCAGTTCTTC	CASSPLRASEQFF
TRBV12-3/TRBV12-4	NA	NA	TRBJ2-3	TGTGCCAGCGGCCGACCCCAGCCAGCCCTCCCAGATACGCAGTATTTT	CASGRPQPALPDTQYF
TRBV6-5	once	NA	TRBJ1-6	TGTGCCAGCAGTCCCCGGGACATCTATAATTCACCCCTCCACTTT	CASSPRDIYNSPLHF
TRBV9	NA	NA	TRBJ2-1	TGTGCCAGCAGCCATGCGACAGCCTACAATGAGCAGTTCTTC	CASSHATAYNEQFF
TRBV7-6	NA	NA	TRBJ1-5	TGTGCCAGCAGCAACGCCGACAGGAATCAGCCCCAGCATTTT	CASSNADRNQPQHF
TRBV7-9	NA	NA	TRBJ2-5	TGTGCCAGCAGCTTTGGTGGGGAAGAGACCCAGTACTTC	CASSFGGEETQYF
TRBV7-2	NA	NA	TRBJ1-2	TGTGCCAGCAGCCCAGGACAGCATAACTATGGCTACACCTTC	CASSPGQHNYGYTF
TRBV7-9	NA	NA	TRBJ1-2	TGTGCCGCCATTTCAGAGTATGGCTACACCTTC	CAAISEYGYTF
TRBV7-9	NA	NA	TRBJ1-1	TGTGCCAGCAGCTCCCGATACACCCTTATCAACACTGAAGCTTTCTTT	CASSSRYTLINTEAFF
TRBV9	NA	NA	TRBJ2-1	TGTGCCAGCGCGGTCGGGGTCCCCTACAATGAGCAGTTCTTC	CASAVGVPYNEQFF
TRBV27	NA	NA	TRBJ1-6	TGTGCCAGCGGATGGGTGGGTAATTCACCCCTCCACTTT	CASGWVGNSPLHF
TRBV9	once	NA	TRBJ2-1	TGTGCCAGCAGCGTAAGGGTCAACGGTGAGCAGTTCTTC	CASSVRVNGEQFF
TRBV24-1	NA	TRBD1	TRBJ2-7	TGTGCCACCAGTGACCCTGGGACAGGCCAGTGGGAGCAGTACTTC	CATSDPGTGQWEQYF
TRBV11-2	NA	NA	TRBJ1-1	TGTGCCAGCAGCTCCCCAGTGTGGGGCACTGAAGCTTTCTTT	CASSSPVWGTEAFF
TRBV4-2	NA	TRBD1	TRBJ2-7	TGTGCCAGCAGCCCCGACAGGGTGAGCTACGAGCAGTACTTC	CASSPDRVSYEQYF
TRBV5-1	NA	NA	TRBJ2-3	TGCGCCAGTCGGCAACCCCTCACAGATACGCAGTATTTT	CASRQPLTDTQYF
TRBV7-9	NA	NA	TRBJ2-5	TGTGCCAGCAGCTCCCTTGCGGAGACCCAGTACTTC	CASSSLAETQYF
TRBV20-1	NA	NA	TRBJ2-3	TGCAGTGCTAGACTCTTGGGCACAGATACGCAGTATTTT	CSARLLGTDTQYF
TRBV4-2	NA	TRBD2	TRBJ2-5	TGTGCCAGCAGCCCGACTAGCGGGGGGGCTGGGACCCAGTACTTC	CASSPTSGGAGTQYF
TRBV4-1	NA	NA	TRBJ1-1	TGCGCCAGCAGCCAAGATCGTGGCTGGGACGAAGCTTTCTTT	CASSQDRGWDEAFF
TRBV29-1	NA	TRBD2	TRBJ2-3	TGCAGCGCCAGAACGGGAGGGGATACGCAGTATTTT	CSARTGGDTQYF
TRBV7-9	NA	NA	TRBJ2-3	TGTGCCAGCAGCTTCGGACTCGCCTTCCCAGATACGCAGTATTTT	CASSFGLAFPDTQYF
TRBV20-1	NA	NA	TRBJ1-1	TGCAGTGCCCCAGGGCAGATGAACACTGAAGCTTTCTTT	CSAPGQMNTEAFF
TRBV7-9	NA	TRBD1	TRBJ1-5	TGTGCCAGCAGCAACGACAGGGGGAATCAGCCCCAGCATTTT	CASSNDRGNQPQHF
TRBV24-1	NA	NA	TRBJ2-7	TGTGCCACCAGTGCCGGGTCTCAATTTACGTACGAGCAGTACTTC	CATSAGSQFTYEQYF
TRBV20-1	NA	TRBD1	TRBJ2-7	TGCAGTGCTAGGTACCTCGGGACAGGGGGCAAGGAGCAGTACTTC	CSARYLGTGGKEQYF
TRBV29-1	NA	NA	TRBJ1-1	TGCAGCGTTGAAGTCCAGGGCCACTCTGAAGCTTTCTTT	CSVEVQGHSEAFF